This passage covers 28 T cell receptor beta chains from one sample sequenced in a study of control samples from healthy donors and cancer patients. Assay used: immunoSEQ multiplex PCR; TCRdb lists only in-frame clones, some missing. The data contain about 120,000 clones, 70% to 90% of them seen just once; the ten biggest clones take up around 2.5%. The sample comprised blood. The receptors come from a woman aged 70-85 years in good health.

This chain uses TRBV18 with TRBJ1-1, with 8 bases that match TRBD1. V gave up 3 bases and J gave up 0 bases; unmatched junction bases: 15. The V gene's germline CDR1 is KGHSH and CDR2 LQKENI. CDR3 size: 19 residues. Written as DNA, the CDR3 is TGTGCCAGCTCACCTACCCCCGGGGACAGGCGTTTAATGAACACTGAAGCTTTCTTT. This sequence encodes CASSPTPGDRRLMNTEAFF.

CDR3 DNA sequence: TGTGCCAGCAGCGCAGGGGGGAATCAGCCCCAGCATTTT. Its translation: CASSAGGNQPQHF. V is TRBV7-9 and J is TRBJ1-5; 7 positions agree with TRBD1. The CDR3 spans 13 residues. V lost 5 bases, J lost 4 bases, and 2 bases stayed unmatched. Germline CDR1 and CDR2: SEHNR and FQNEAQ (reference sequence).

The chain is built from TRBV9 and TRBJ1-1; unclear D gene. V was trimmed by 4 bases and J by 7 bases, leaving 14 bases between them. Germline assignment: CDR1 SGDLS and CDR2 YYNGEE. The CDR3 is 13 residues long. The CDR3 loop is CASSPNNGNEAFF. The CDR3 DNA sequence: TGTGCCAGCAGCCCCAATAACGGTAATGAAGCTTTCTTT.

V gene TRBV2 combines with J gene TRBJ1-4; TRBD1 matches at 7 bases. The V gene's germline CDR1 is SNHLY and CDR2 FYNNEI. The junction had 10 bases not matched to a gene; V was cut back by 5 bases and J by 7 bases. The CDR3 has 15 residues. The CDR3 reads CASSFQGGTGEKLFF. The CDR3, as DNA: TGTGCCAGCAGTTTCCAGGGGGGGACCGGTGAAAAACTGTTTTTT.

The J gene is TRBJ1-5, the V gene TRBV5-5, with D tentatively TRBD1 (6 bases). Germline V lookup: CDR1 SGHKS, CDR2 YYEKEE (reference sequence). The CDR3 length is 16 residues. V was clipped by 2 bases and J by 5 bases, with 17 bases between them. The CDR3 DNA follows: TGTGCCAGCAGCTTCTTGGTTACCGCAGGGGATCAGCCCCAGCATTTT. Amino acids: CASSFLVTAGDQPQHF. The complete variable domain, with remaining parts taken from reference TRBV5-5 and TRBJ1-5, reads DAGVTQSPTHLIKTRGQQVTLRCSPISGHKSVSWYQQVLGQGPQFIFQYYEKEERGRGNFPDRFSARQFPNYSSELNVNALLLGDSALYLCASSFLVTAGDQPQHFGDGTRLSIL.

The chain employs TRBV9 and TRBJ2-1, with 7 bases that match TRBD1. This CDR3 has 15 amino acids. Germline CDR1 SGDLS, CDR2 YYNGEE. After removal of 3 bases from V and 6 bases from J, the junction contained 9 bases not matched to a gene. The CDR3 bases are TGTGCCAGCAGCGACCGACAGGGAGATGGCAATGAGCAGTTCTTC. Its translation: CASSDRQGDGNEQFF.

J is TRBJ1-1 and V is TRBV27; TRBD1 aligns across 7 bases. Trimming cost V 3 bases and J 5 bases; bases outside gene matches: 9. The V gene's germline CDR1 is MNHEY and CDR2 SMNVEV (reference sequence). CDR3 size: 15 residues. CDR3 sequence reads: CASSFLRQGGTEAFF. CDR3 nucleotides: TGTGCCAGCAGTTTCCTCCGACAGGGCGGAACTGAAGCTTTCTTT.

The chain has TRBV9 and TRBJ2-7, with 8 bases identical to TRBD2. This CDR3 region has 15 residues. Germline V lookup: CDR1 SGDLS, CDR2 YYNGEE. Losses at the gene ends were 0 bases for V and 3 bases for J; bases not matched to a gene: 5. This CDR3 reads CASSVDISGVYEQYF. DNA for the CDR3: TGTGCCAGCAGCGTAGATATTAGCGGGGTCTACGAGCAGTACTTC.

This rearrangement joins TRBV11-2 to TRBJ1-1; 8 nucleotides line up with TRBD1. CDR1 and CDR2 from the germline V gene are SGHAT and FQNNGV. The length of the CDR3 is 15 residues. J was trimmed by 6 bases and V by 3 bases; bases with no gene match: 9. The CDR3 region is CASSFPDRGGPEAFF. The CDR3 nucleotides are TGTGCCAGCAGCTTCCCTGACAGGGGAGGGCCTGAAGCTTTCTTT.

V gene TRBV6-6 combines with J gene TRBJ2-7, with 7 bases fitting TRBD1. The germline V gene has CDR1 MNHNY and CDR2 SVGAGI (reference sequence). V was clipped by 6 bases and J by 7 bases; unmatched bases: 9. This CDR3 region has 13 residues. The DNA for the CDR3 is TGTGCCAGCAGAGACAGGGCCGAGGGGGAGCAGTACTTC. Encoded protein: CASRDRAEGEQYF.

V gene TRBV19 combines with J gene TRBJ1-1, with a tentative D call TRBD1 (6 bases). CDR1 and CDR2 (germline): LNHDA, SQIVND (reference sequence). Trimming shortened V by 6 bases and J by 6 bases, and 26 bases separated the two germline ends. The CDR3 covers 17 residues. CDR3 sequence reads: CASSPTGTSLRQAEAFF. In DNA, the CDR3 is TGTGCCAGTAGCCCAACCGGGACATCACTGAGACAGGCTGAAGCTTTCTTT.

This sequence joins TRBV7-6 and TRBJ1-4, with 9 bases aligning to TRBD1. The CDR3 totals 14 residues. Germline-derived CDR1 and CDR2 are SGHVS and FNYEAQ. J gave up 5 bases and V 7 bases, and 5 bases lay outside the gene matches. The chain's CDR3 is CASNSGTGNEKLFF. The CDR3 DNA is TGTGCCAGCAATTCCGGGACAGGGAATGAAAAACTGTTTTTT.

About this clone itself: This CDR3 is also generated by other DNA sequences in the sample. This chain links TRBV7-8 with TRBJ1-5, with D maybe TRBD1 (5 bases). V lost 0 bases, J lost 2 bases, and 8 bases lay in between. The CDR3 extends over 15 amino acids. CDR1 SGHVS and CDR2 FQNEAQ come from the germline V gene. The CDR3 loop reads CASSLAGVGNQPQHF. DNA of the CDR3: TGTGCCAGCAGCTTAGCAGGGGTCGGCAATCAGCCCCAGCATTTT. Complete variable domain (other parts from reference TRBV7-8 and TRBJ1-5): GAGVSQSPRYKVAKRGQDVALRCDPISGHVSLFWYQQALGQGPEFLTYFQNEAQLDKSGLPSDRFFAERPEGSVSTLKIQRTQQEDSAVYLCASSLAGVGNQPQHFGDGTRLSIL.

The gene calls are TRBV21-1 and TRBJ2-7; the tabulated D call, TRBD2, remains unverified against the DNA. TRBV21-1 is an annotated pseudogene. The CDR3 is made up of 15 amino acids. CDR3 in amino acids: CASSNGGAYSYEQYF. CDR3 DNA: TGTGCCAGCAGCAACGGCGGGGCTTACTCCTACGAGCAGTACTTC.

The chain links TRBV3-1 (or the pseudogene TRBV3-2) to TRBJ1-6; D unresolved. The CDR3 runs 13 residues. Trimming shortened V by 1 base and J by 8 bases, and 6 bases separated the two germline ends. The V gene's germline CDR1 is LGHDT and CDR2 YNNKEL (reference sequence). In DNA form, the CDR3 reads TGTGCCAGCAGCCAAGGACCGGATTCACCCCTCCACTTT. The encoded protein is CASSQGPDSPLHF.

The chain links TRBV19 to TRBJ1-3; D not resolved. Deletions cut 1 base from V and 0 bases from J, with 7 bases between. Germline assignment: CDR1 LNHDA and CDR2 SQIVND (reference sequence). This CDR3 has 15 residues. Here the CDR3 reads CASSIAPYSGNTIYF. DNA of the CDR3: TGTGCCAGTAGTATAGCCCCTTACTCTGGAAACACCATATATTTT.

This chain uses TRBV29-1 with TRBJ2-3; 9 bases map to TRBD1. The CDR3 covers 14 residues. The germline V gene encodes CDR1 SQVTM and CDR2 ANQGSEA. The trim removed 1 base at V and 2 bases at J, leaving 1 base unmatched. The CDR3 protein is CSVEGDRDTDTQYF. In DNA form, the CDR3 reads TGCAGCGTTGAAGGGGACAGGGACACAGATACGCAGTATTTT.

The chain couples TRBV15 to TRBJ1-1; D uncertain. Trimming left V 0 bases short and J 5 bases short, with 4 bases between. Germline lookup yields CDR1 LNHNV and CDR2 YYDKDF (reference sequence). This CDR3 has 12 residues. As DNA, the CDR3 is TGTGCCACCAGCAGAGATGAGACTGAAGCTTTCTTT. Encoded protein: CATSRDETEAFF.

The chain has TRBV5-1 and TRBJ1-5; D gene unclear. The ends were cut back, 6 bases at V and 1 base at J, with 11 bases in the middle. The germline V gene encodes CDR1 SGHRS and CDR2 YFSETQ. The CDR3 is 14 amino acids. CDR3 nucleotide sequence: TGCGCCAGCACCCACCCGGACAGCAATCAGCCCCAGCATTTT. The encoded protein is CASTHPDSNQPQHF.

The chain uses TRBV21-1 and TRBJ1-5. TRBV21-1 is a known pseudogene. CDR3 length equals 18 residues. The CDR3 region has the DNA TGTGCCAGCAGCGCCCGCCATGGGTATCGGGTTCGAGGGCAGCCCCAGCATTTT. Residues: CASSARHGYRVRGQPQHF.

The chain carries TRBV18 and TRBJ1-1, with 8 bases that match TRBD1. The V segment lost 10 bases and the J segment 4 bases; nucleotides outside the gene matches: 8. This CDR3 has 13 residues. Germline values: CDR1 KGHSH, CDR2 LQKENI. DNA for the CDR3: TGTGCCACCTCCTTTGACAGGGGCACTGAAGCTTTCTTT. Its translation is CATSFDRGTEAFF.

The V and J genes are TRBV7-2 and TRBJ1-6, with a possible D match to TRBD1 (6 bases). Germline V gives CDR1 SGHTA, CDR2 FQGNSA. This CDR3 contains 15 residues. V was cut by 5 bases and J by 7 bases, with 15 bases left in between. The CDR3 nucleotides read TGTGCCAGCAGCAGGACAGCCCTATCAAATTCACCCCTCCACTTT. Translated, it gives CASSRTALSNSPLHF.

This chain uses TRBV11-2 with TRBJ1-5; 10 bases align to TRBD1. Per the germline V gene, CDR1 is SGHAT and CDR2 is FQNNGV. This CDR3 is built from 16 residues. J lost 2 bases, V lost 4 bases, and 5 bases had no gene match. The CDR3 is CASSSRQGAGNQPQHF. The CDR3 region has the DNA TGTGCCAGCAGCTCAAGACAGGGGGCCGGCAATCAGCCCCAGCATTTT.

The rearrangement joins TRBV7-9 to TRBJ1-1, with D possibly being TRBD1 (5 bases). Per germline, CDR1 SEHNR and CDR2 FQNEAQ (reference sequence). V lost 10 bases and J 3 bases, leaving 9 bases between the germline ends. The CDR3 contains 11 residues. CDR3 loop: CATVGDTEAFF. The CDR3 coding sequence is TGTGCCACCGTGGGGGACACTGAAGCTTTCTTT. Full variable domain (remainder filled in from reference TRBV7-9 and TRBJ1-1): DTGVSQNPRHKITKRGQNVTFRCDPISEHNRLYWYRQTLGQGPEFLTYFQNEAQLEKSRLLSDRFSAERPKGSFSTLEIQRTEQGDSAMYLCATVGDTEAFFGQGTRLTVV.

In its sample, this clone was seen a few times. This rearrangement joins TRBV13 to TRBJ1-1, with 8 bases aligning to TRBD1. Trimming took 8 bases from V and 5 from J; bases not matched to a gene: 10. Per the germline V gene, CDR1 is PRHDT and CDR2 is FYEKMQ (reference sequence). The CDR3 totals 14 residues. CDR3: CASGPGTGGTEAFF. The CDR3 nucleotides read TGTGCCAGCGGGCCGGGGACAGGTGGGACTGAAGCTTTCTTT.

The chain carries TRBV5-5 and TRBJ2-7, with a possible D match to TRBD2 (6 bases). The CDR3 sequence is 14 residues long. CDR1 is SGHKS and CDR2 is YYEKEE in the germline V gene (reference sequence). V dropped 0 bases and J dropped 7 bases, with 14 bases sitting between them. CDR3 bases: TGTGCCAGCAGCTTGGCGGGGGTTCCTGGAGAGCAGTACTTC. Amino acids: CASSLAGVPGEQYF.

This sequence joins TRBV6-6 and TRBJ1-5; 7 nucleotides match TRBD1. After removal of 4 bases from V and 6 bases from J, the junction contained 9 bases not matched to a gene. Germline V gives CDR1 MNHNY, CDR2 SVGAGI (reference sequence). There are 15 residues in the CDR3. The CDR3 coding sequence is TGTGCCAGCAGTTGGGCAGGGGGAGAAAGTCAGCCCCAGCATTTT. Amino acid sequence: CASSWAGGESQPQHF.

The rearrangement joins TRBV10-3 to TRBJ1-1, with 10 bases fitting TRBD1. From germline, CDR1 is ENHRY and CDR2 SYGVKD. This CDR3 contains 13 residues. V shed 8 bases, J shed 6 bases, and the junction held 6 bases outside the gene matches. CDR3 DNA sequence: TGTGCCATCGGAAGGGACAGGGGTGCTGAAGCTTTCTTT. Translation: CAIGRDRGAEAFF.